This T cell receptor (beta chain) came from a study of blood T cell repertoires in COVID-19. Looked up from germline, CDR1 is MNHNS and CDR2 is SASEGT. Between the trimmed V and J ends, which lost 0 bases and 2 bases, there was a span of 11 bases. The CDR3 is 15 residues long. Method: immunoSEQ multiplex PCR; TCRdb's copy keeps in-frame clones and lacks some. The sample records fewer than 100,000 clones, over 75% being singletons. V usage is TRBV6-1 and J usage is TRBJ2-7, with a possible D match to TRBD2 (5 bases). The source of this sequence is a man between 60 and 70 years old with acute or convalescent COVID-19. The material sequenced was peripheral blood. CDR3 residues: CASSEAGGETYEQYF. The CDR3 nucleotides are TGTGCCAGCAGTGAAGCGGGTGGGGAGACCTACGAGCAGTACTTC.